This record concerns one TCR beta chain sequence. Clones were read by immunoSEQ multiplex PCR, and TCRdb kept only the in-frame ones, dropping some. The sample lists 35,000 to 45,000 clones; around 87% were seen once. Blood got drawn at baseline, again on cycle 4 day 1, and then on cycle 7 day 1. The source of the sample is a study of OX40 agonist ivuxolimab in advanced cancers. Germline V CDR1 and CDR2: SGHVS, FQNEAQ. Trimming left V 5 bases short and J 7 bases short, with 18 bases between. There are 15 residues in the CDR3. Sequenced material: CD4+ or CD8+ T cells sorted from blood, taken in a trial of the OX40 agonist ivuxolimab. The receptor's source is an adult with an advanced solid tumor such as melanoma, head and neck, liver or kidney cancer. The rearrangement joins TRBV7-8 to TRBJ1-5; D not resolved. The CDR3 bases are TGTGCCAGCAGCCCGTCGAGGAGCGGGAGACAGCCCCAGCATTTT. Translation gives CASSPSRSGRQPQHF.